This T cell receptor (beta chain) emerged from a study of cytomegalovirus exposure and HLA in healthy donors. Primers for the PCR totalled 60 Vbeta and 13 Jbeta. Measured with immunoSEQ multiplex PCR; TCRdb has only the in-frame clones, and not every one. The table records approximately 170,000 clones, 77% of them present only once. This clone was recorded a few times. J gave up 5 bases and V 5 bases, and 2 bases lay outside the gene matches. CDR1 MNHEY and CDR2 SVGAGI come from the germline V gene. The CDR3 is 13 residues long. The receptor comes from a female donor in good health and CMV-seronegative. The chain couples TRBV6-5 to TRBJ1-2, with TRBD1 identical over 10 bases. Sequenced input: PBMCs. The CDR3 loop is CASSRDRGYGYTF. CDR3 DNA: TGTGCCAGCAGTCGGGACAGGGGATATGGCTACACCTTC.